These 20 T cell receptor beta chains were all obtained from the same sample, sequenced in a study of CD8 T cells in Susac syndrome (dated by TCRdb to the late 2010s). The library was made by the immunoSEQ multiplex PCR assay. RNA was extracted using the RNeasy kit, and roughly 0.45 to 1 microgram was reverse transcribed with random hexamers. The raw public reads went through TCRdb reprocessing: fastp at Q25, MiXCR clone calling, in-frame beta chains kept. Rows with a matching CDR3 protein are joined into one entry that keeps the most common DNA and genes. The sample records 84,000 or so distinct CDR3 sequences, 85% to 95% of which are singletons. The top ten clonotypes cover approximately 0.92% of the sample. The specimen was CD8+ T cells from PBMCs. The receptors stem from a human donor with Susac syndrome.

The CDR3 is CASSQTGFHGYTF. CDR3 in DNA: TGTGCCAGCAGTCAAACAGGGTTTCATGGCTACACCTTC. The rearrangement links TRBV6-5 to TRBJ1-2; possibly TRBD1 for D (6 bases). The germline V gene encodes CDR1 MNHEY and CDR2 SVGAGI. V lost 5 bases and J 6 bases, leaving 13 bases between the germline ends. The CDR3 length is 13 residues.

The gene calls are TRBV3-1 and TRBJ2-1; D gene uncertain. The CDR3 is 11 residues long. Trimming stripped 3 bases from V and 8 bases from J, with 5 bases between. Per germline, CDR1 LGHDT and CDR2 YNNKEL (reference sequence). CDR3 sequence (DNA): TGTGCCAGCAGCCACTTTGATGAGCAGTTCTTC. The encoded protein is CASSHFDEQFF.

The V gene is TRBV30, the J gene TRBJ2-7, with 8 bases aligning to TRBD1. The V gene end was trimmed by 2 bases and the J gene end by 5 bases; junction bases not matched to a gene: 11. From germline, CDR1 is GTSNPN and CDR2 SVGIG (reference sequence). The CDR3 spans 15 residues. Here the CDR3 DNA reads TGTGCCTGGAGTTCTGTAACAGGGGGTTTCCACGAGCAGTACTTC. Amino acids: CAWSSVTGGFHEQYF.

V and J are TRBV29-1 and TRBJ2-5; the D gene is possibly TRBD2 (6 bases). The CDR3 is made up of 13 amino acids. Germline V CDR1 and CDR2: SQVTM, ANQGSEA. Trimming stripped 8 bases from V and 0 bases from J, with 13 bases between. CDR3 in DNA: TGCAGCTGCTCCGCGGGATACCAAGAGACCCAGTACTTC. Translated: CSCSAGYQETQYF.

The V gene is TRBV27, the J gene TRBJ1-2; 7 nucleotides agree with TRBD1. Germline CDR1 reads MNHEY; CDR2 reads SMNVEV (reference sequence). CDR3 length: 16 residues. The trim removed 3 bases at V and 0 bases at J, leaving 7 bases unmatched. The CDR3: CASSLAGGEANYGYTF. CDR3 DNA: TGTGCCAGCAGTTTGGCAGGGGGGGAAGCTAACTATGGCTACACCTTC.

V is TRBV20-1 and J is TRBJ1-1; a possible D gene is TRBD1 (5 bases). From germline, CDR1 is DFQATT and CDR2 SNEGSKA (reference sequence). V lost 0 bases, J lost 1 base, and 12 bases lay in between. The CDR3 loop spans 15 amino acids. The DNA of the CDR3 is TGCAGTGCTAGAGACAGGGAAAGTGAGAACACTGAAGCTTTCTTT. Its translation: CSARDRESENTEAFF.

The V gene is TRBV27, the J gene TRBJ2-1, with TRBD2 matching over 7 bases. J lost 5 bases, V lost 3 bases, and 4 bases had no gene match. Germline assignment: CDR1 MNHEY and CDR2 SMNVEV (reference sequence). The CDR3 has 14 amino acids. The CDR3 protein is CASSFGGRNNEQFF. CDR3 nucleotide sequence: TGTGCCAGCAGTTTTGGCGGGAGAAACAATGAGCAGTTCTTC.

This clonotype was recorded once. The chain links TRBV3-1 to TRBJ2-1; tentatively, D is TRBD1 (5 bases). CDR1 and CDR2 (germline): LGHDT, YNNKEL (reference sequence). The CDR3 is made up of 14 amino acids. The V and J ends lost 1 base and 7 bases respectively, with 11 bases between them. The DNA for the CDR3 is TGTGCCAGCAGCCAAGTATGGGCAGGGAATGAGCAGTTCTTC. It encodes CASSQVWAGNEQFF.

The chain links TRBV12-3 or TRBV12-4 to TRBJ2-3, with D maybe TRBD1 (5 bases). This CDR3 region has 14 residues. The ends were cut back, 6 bases at V and 3 bases at J, with 13 bases in the middle. CDR3 nucleotide sequence: TGTGCCAGCAGCTCAGGGCCGTTTACAGATACGCAGTATTTT. It is translated as CASSSGPFTDTQYF.

This chain links TRBV7-9 with TRBJ1-2, with unresolved D. The germline gives CDR1 SEHNR, CDR2 FQNEAQ (reference sequence). The length of the CDR3 is 11 residues. V gave up 1 base and J gave up 5 bases, with 2 bases separating them. The DNA for the CDR3 is TGTGCCAGCAGCTTAGAATATGGCTACACCTTC. Protein: CASSLEYGYTF.

The chain uses TRBV30 and TRBJ2-1, with 9 bases that match TRBD2. Germline V CDR1 and CDR2: GTSNPN, SVGIG (reference sequence). V was clipped by 3 bases and J by 8 bases; unmatched bases: 8. The CDR3 contains 14 residues. CDR3: CAWSGSGRLYEQFF. The CDR3 DNA reads as TGTGCCTGGAGCGGGAGCGGGAGGTTGTATGAGCAGTTCTTC.

The V gene is TRBV30, the J gene TRBJ2-3, with TRBD1 matching over 7 bases. V shed 0 bases and J 3 bases; nucleotides not matched to a gene: 3. CDR3 length: 14 residues. Germline V gives CDR1 GTSNPN, CDR2 SVGIG (reference sequence). CDR3 DNA sequence: TGTGCCTGGAGTGTAGGGGGCTGGACAGATACGCAGTATTTT. Its translation is CAWSVGGWTDTQYF.

This sequence joins TRBV30 and TRBJ2-1; D ambiguous. Looked up from germline, CDR1 is GTSNPN and CDR2 is SVGIG (reference sequence). The germline V and J ends were trimmed by 1 base and 7 bases, with 5 bases remaining between them. The CDR3 length is 11 residues. The CDR3 spells CAWSETNEQFF. Here the CDR3 DNA reads TGTGCCTGGAGTGAAACTAATGAGCAGTTCTTC.

This chain joins TRBV5-6 and TRBJ1-5, with 7 positions matching TRBD1. The CDR3 totals 14 residues. Per germline, CDR1 SGHDT and CDR2 YYEEEE. The V segment lost 3 bases and the J segment 5 bases; nucleotides outside the gene matches: 5. CDR3 sequence: CASSYGTVHQPQHF. Written as DNA, the CDR3 is TGTGCCAGCAGCTACGGGACAGTCCATCAGCCCCAGCATTTT.

J is TRBJ2-7 and V is TRBV27; weak D call: TRBD2 (5 bases). Germline V CDR1 and CDR2: MNHEY, SMNVEV (reference sequence). The CDR3 extends over 13 amino acids. Trimming removed 5 bases at V and 2 bases at J, with 10 bases between. The CDR3 protein is CASSPSPPYEQYF. CDR3 nucleotide sequence: TGTGCCAGCAGTCCTAGCCCTCCCTACGAGCAGTACTTC.

This chain joins TRBV11-1 and TRBJ1-2; a possible D gene is TRBD1 (6 bases). From germline, CDR1 is SGHAT and CDR2 FQDESV (reference sequence). Trimming took off 6 bases at V and 7 bases at J, with 24 bases between the two ends. This CDR3 has 16 amino acids. The DNA for the CDR3 is TGTGCCAGCAGTCTGACCGGACCGGGACAAAGCTCTGGCTACACCTTC. Protein sequence: CASSLTGPGQSSGYTF.

The chain joins TRBV15 to TRBJ2-5; D might be TRBD1 or TRBD2, each matching 5 bases. V was clipped by 1 base and J by 0 bases, with 6 bases between them. CDR3 length: 14 amino acids. Germline CDR1 LNHNV, CDR2 YYDKDF (reference sequence). The CDR3 reads CATSRGGYQETQYF. The DNA of the CDR3 is TGTGCCACCAGCAGAGGGGGGTACCAAGAGACCCAGTACTTC.

The chain joins TRBV20-1 to TRBJ1-1, with 9 bases that match TRBD1. Germline values: CDR1 DFQATT, CDR2 SNEGSKA (reference sequence). The CDR3 covers 14 residues. V trimming: 2 bases; J trimming: 4 bases; junction bases outside the gene matches: 5. DNA of the CDR3: TGCAGTGCTAGACTTCGGGGACAGGGCACTGAAGCTTTCTTT. It translates to CSARLRGQGTEAFF.

The rearrangement uses TRBV27 and TRBJ2-4, with 7 positions matching TRBD1. V was clipped by 8 bases and J by 0 bases; unmatched bases: 13. Germline V gene data show CDR1 as MNHEY and CDR2 as SMNVEV (reference sequence). The CDR3 is made up of 17 amino acids. This CDR3 reads CASSPSQGDLAKNIQYF. CDR3 coding DNA: TGTGCCAGCTCCCCAAGTCAGGGGGACCTAGCCAAAAACATTCAGTACTTC.

The chain combines TRBV6-6 with TRBJ1-1, with 8 nucleotides matching TRBD1. The germline CDR1 and CDR2 sequences are MNHNY and SVGAGI (reference sequence). CDR3 length: 14 residues. The V gene end was trimmed by 7 bases and the J gene end by 5 bases; junction bases not matched to a gene: 9. Written as DNA, the CDR3 is TGTGCCAGCACCTACCCTGGACAGGGAACTGAAGCTTTCTTT. Residues: CASTYPGQGTEAFF.